The clone carrying this T cell receptor beta chain has just a few counts. With iRepertoire HTBI primers and Arm-PCR of CDR3 regions, TCR beta libraries were built. One entry per CDR3 protein, called by TCRdb with MiXCR from the multiplex PCR reads. The sample has 350,000 to 500,000 distinct CDR3 sequences; roughly a fifth are singletons. Time point noted: persistent/refractory GD, antithyroid drugs over 5 years with positive TRAb. PBMC-extracted RNA yielded the TCR library. The V segment lost 4 bases and the J segment 6 bases; nucleotides outside the gene matches: 9. CDR1 and CDR2 (germline): SGHRS, YFSETQ. This CDR3 region has 14 residues. The sample is drawn from a study of regulatory T cells in long-lasting Graves disease. Study-wide background: Over 5 years of antithyroid drugs plus positive TSH receptor antibodies defined persistent Graves' disease.

The TCR originated in a female donor with Graves disease. The chain joins TRBV5-1 to TRBJ2-7; 8 bases are shared with TRBD2. The sample in question was peripheral blood mononuclear cells (PBMCs), obtained when the disease was refractory, from a patient treated with antithyroid drugs. In DNA form, the CDR3 reads TGCGCCAGCAGCGGAGGTGATAGCGGGATCGAGCAGTACTTC. Protein sequence: CASSGGDSGIEQYF.